These 6 T cell receptor beta chains came from one sample sequenced in a study of shared clonotypes between healthy human individuals. Only in-frame clones appear in the TCRdb table, and some are missing; sequencing was by immunoSEQ multiplex PCR. The profile shows about 2.4 million clones, approximately 93% of them singletons. Sequencing was performed on naive CD4+ T cells from PBMCs. Subset here: CD45RA+ positively selected. The receptors derive from a man aged 18 to 30 in good health. Some clones in this sample may be carry-over from other donors' samples.

About this clone itself: This sample also contains other DNA sequences that code for the same CDR3. The chain is built from TRBV25-1 and TRBJ2-7; no clear D gene. The length of the CDR3 is 11 residues. V lost 1 base and J 5 bases, leaving 3 bases between the germline ends. Germline loops: CDR1 MGHDK, CDR2 SYGVNS. Here the CDR3 reads CASSELDEQYF. Here the CDR3 DNA reads TGTGCCAGCAGTGAATTGGACGAGCAGTACTTC.

The chain employs TRBV4-2 and TRBJ2-6; the match to TRBD1 covers 11 bases. V was clipped by 1 base and J by 0 bases; unmatched bases: 2. CDR3 length equals 18 residues. The germline CDR1 and CDR2 sequences are LGHNA and YNFKEQ. The CDR3 nucleotides are TGTGCCAGCAGCCAAGGGGACAGGGGGTCCTCTGGGGCCAACGTCCTGACTTTC. Its protein product is CASSQGDRGSSGANVLTF.

The V and J genes are TRBV4-1 and TRBJ2-3, with 13 bases identical to TRBD2. V lost 6 bases to trimming and J lost 2 bases; unmatched junction nucleotides: 8. This CDR3 is built from 17 residues. CDR1 is MGHRA and CDR2 is YSYEKL in the germline V gene. CDR3 in amino acids: CASRKWGLAGTTDTQYF. DNA of the CDR3: TGCGCCAGCAGAAAGTGGGGACTAGCGGGAACCACAGATACGCAGTATTTT.

The rearrangement links TRBV2 to TRBJ1-1; D ambiguous. The CDR3 is 15 residues long. Trimming pared 5 bases from V and 1 base from J, leaving 14 bases between. CDR1 is SNHLY, CDR2 FYNNEI, per germline. The CDR3 spells CASSREWWENTEAFF. Here the CDR3 DNA reads TGTGCCAGCAGTCGTGAATGGTGGGAGAACACTGAAGCTTTCTTT.

The V and J genes are TRBV10-3 and TRBJ2-1; D is unclear. The CDR3 is 17 residues long. V was trimmed by 0 bases and J by 6 bases, leaving 18 bases between them. Germline V gene data show CDR1 as ENHRY and CDR2 as SYGVKD. CDR3 coding DNA: TGTGCCATCAGTGAGTCGGGCACGGCCCATAATAGCAATGAGCAGTTCTTC. Protein product: CAISESGTAHNSNEQFF.

The rearrangement joins TRBV7-9 to TRBJ2-1, with D possibly being TRBD1 or TRBD2 (5 bases each). V dropped 3 bases and J dropped 7 bases, with 16 bases sitting between them. CDR3 size: 15 residues. Germline V gene sequence: CDR1 SEHNR, CDR2 FQNEAQ (reference sequence). The CDR3 sequence is CASSLDGAYGNEQFF. In nucleotides, the CDR3 is TGTGCCAGCAGCTTGGACGGGGCCTACGGGAATGAGCAGTTCTTC.